The clone carrying this T cell receptor beta chain turned up a few times. Its antigen is undetermined. This sample was taken from a study of the immune and genomic landscape of osteosarcoma. Overall study: Patients were 45% to 65% male; over 70% had localized disease.

V was cut by 8 bases and J by 4 bases, with 11 bases left in between. The CDR3 has 12 residues. Germline V gene lookup returns CDR1 SEHNR and CDR2 FQNEAQ (reference sequence). Study-level results: A single dominant hyperexpanded clone appeared in about five cases, each with <100 clonotypes. Average productive clonality was under 0.095, with a maximum of about 0.3.

The table came from immunoSEQ multiplex PCR; TCRdb's copy has only in-frame clones and leaves some out. This sample has under 3,000 clones; roughly 78% occur once, and the top ten carry approximately 13%. Primary, local recurrence and metastasis osteosarcoma tumors were taken after treatment from poor-prognosis patients. The rearrangement uses TRBV7-9 and TRBJ1-2; possibly TRBD1 for D (6 bases). The sequence was collected from a human donor with osteosarcoma. Sequenced material: osteosarcoma tumor tissue from the lung. This CDR3 is CASQEGGYGYTF. The CDR3 nucleotides are TGTGCCAGCCAGGAGGGGGGCTATGGCTACACCTTC.